This T cell receptor beta chain is drawn from a study of CD8 T cells in Susac syndrome (dated by TCRdb to about 2019). With respect to the entire study: Among the sequenced Susac syndrome patients, more than five had clinically active disease and 8 or 9 were in clinical remission. At blood withdrawal, Susac syndrome patients were therapy-naive, treated with corticosteroids (with IVIg additionally given to some), or treated with IVIg alone. Whether CD8+ T cell activation and differentiation in Susac syndrome was antigen driven was tested using repertoire sequencing. Clonality of the CD8+ T cell repertoire was compared between around 13 healthy donors, about 14 Susac syndrome patients and 15 or so multiple sclerosis patients. Results the study describes overall, beyond this receptor: Looking at Susac-specific public clones, the researchers identified sixteen in the total CD8+ repertoire and four or five in the CD8+ TEMRA repertoire. Susac syndrome CD8+ repertoires showed clonal expansion, highest in CD8+ TEMRA cells and greater in clinically active than remitting patients. The number of individuals in the TCR sequencing and HLA analysis was recognized as being relatively small.

Peripheral blood CD8+ and CD4+ T cells from healthy donors, Susac syndrome patients and multiple sclerosis patients were profiled by high-throughput TCR beta sequencing. Recently defined diagnostic criteria for definite or probable disease were met by the Susac syndrome patients. Bulk CD8+ and CD4+ T cells were purified by magnetic negative isolation, while CD8+ TEMRA cells were enriched using FACS. Blood was collected in EDTA tubes and processed within 24 hours, with PBMCs isolated through density gradient centrifugation. PBMCs intended for TCR sequencing were cryopreserved in liquid nitrogen and thawed later in a water bath at 37 degrees C. A purity of at least 90% was achieved for sorted or isolated CD4+, CD8+ and CD8+ TEMRA cells. RNA was extracted with the RNeasy kit and 0.5 to 1 ug was reverse transcribed using random hexamers. The immunoSEQ multiplex PCR assay, which covers 54 Vbeta and 13 Jbeta segments, was used to amplify TCR beta CDR3 regions. To correct PCR amplification bias, a synthetic template baseline was used for both primer optimization and computational correction. The original pipeline was this. Only productive sequences were kept, with reads annotated to V, D and J genes according to IMGT and analyzed in immunoSEQ Analyzer. Clonality was computed as one minus Shannon entropy normalized by log2 of the number of productive unique sequences. For each patient and control, public and private clones were evaluated among the 100 most prevalent clones. Clones were defined as Susac-specific if absent from the healthy and MS cohorts, from 1052 published viral clones and from other ImmuneACCESS disease sequences. TCRdb reanalyzed the raw reads on its own, using fastp at Q25 for trimming and MiXCR for clone calling, and kept in-frame beta chains. Identical CDR3 protein sequences are pooled into one entry, listed with their most common genes and DNA. What appears here as the V and J calls and clone size reflects TCRdb's work, not the paper's. In this sample the table shows fewer than 90,000 distinct CDR3 sequences, about 94% of which occur a single time. The ten largest clones capture about 0.94% of the sample.

To note about this clonotype: It has no known antigen specificity. Per-nucleotide qualities are absent, and no much larger clonotype sits a single base away.

Sequencing used CD8+ T cells from PBMCs. This receptor was obtained from a human donor with Susac syndrome.

The nucleotide sequence is TGCGCCAGCAGCCAAGATCTAGCTAGCGGGAGCGCAGATACGCAGTATTTT. Its amino acids are CASSQDLASGSADTQYF. The chain links TRBV4-3 with TRBJ2-3; TRBD2 matches 10 bases in the middle. V lost 0 bases and J lost 4 bases, and the count of bases not matched to a germline gene is 7. The germline V gene encodes CDR1 LGHNA and CDR2 YSLEER. Measured from the cysteine to the phenylalanine, the CDR3 is 17 residues long. CDR3 DNA only is kept here, 51 bases in frame from base 1.